This T cell receptor (beta chain) was profiled in a study of breast tumors, draining lymph nodes, adjacent tissues. J lost 4 bases, V lost 6 bases, and 9 bases had no gene match. This CDR3 region has 15 residues. TCRdb reanalysed the multiplex PCR reads using MiXCR and keeps one entry per CDR3 protein. The table records approximately 230,000 distinct CDR3 sequences, 30% to 35% of them present only once. This clonotype was detected many times. The antigen remains undetermined. Study results and caveats: Luminal-like breast cancer showed significantly greater tumor-nontumor repertoire similarity than basal-like breast cancer did.

Axillary draining lymph nodes of breast cancer patients supplied the node samples. Sequencing used axillary lymph node tissue. The sequence derives from a female donor with breast cancer. Some clones in this sample may be carry-over from other donors' samples. The V and J genes are TRBV12-3 or TRBV12-4 and TRBJ1-5; 7 positions agree with TRBD1. CDR3 amino acids: CASRAGQSSNQPQHF. In DNA, the CDR3 is TGTGCCAGCAGGGCGGGACAGTCTTCGAATCAGCCCCAGCATTTT.